The 23 T cell receptor beta chains listed next were all sequenced from one sample in a study of radiotherapy plus CTLA-4 blockade in lung cancer. Assay used: immunoSEQ multiplex PCR; TCRdb lists only in-frame clones, some missing. The sample contains some 60,000 clones, around 80% of which appear only once. Specimen: peripheral blood, collected from a patient treated with radiotherapy plus ipilimumab. Source of these receptors: a human donor with non-small cell lung cancer who had a partial response to radiotherapy plus ipilimumab.

V is TRBV14 and J is TRBJ2-5; tentative D call: TRBD2 (6 bases). This CDR3 comprises 12 residues. With 5 bases removed from V and 5 bases from J, the gap between germline ends came to 9 bases. The germline V gene has CDR1 SGHDN and CDR2 FVKESK. CDR3 protein: CASSDLAETQYF. CDR3 coding DNA: TGTGCCAGCAGCGATCTAGCGGAGACCCAGTACTTC.

This sequence joins TRBV11-3 and TRBJ2-7; weak D call: TRBD1 (6 bases). Germline assignment: CDR1 SGHNT and CDR2 YENEEA. The CDR3 loop spans 13 amino acids. V lost 4 bases and J lost 2, with 9 bases in between. The CDR3 sequence is CASSSGDTYEQYF. The CDR3 DNA sequence: TGTGCCAGCAGCTCCGGGGACACCTACGAGCAGTACTTC.

This sequence joins TRBV4-2 and TRBJ1-2; 7 bases agree with TRBD1. V shed 1 base and J 5 bases; nucleotides not matched to a gene: 10. Looked up from germline, CDR1 is LGHNA and CDR2 is YNFKEQ. The CDR3 spans 16 residues. The CDR3 bases are TGTGCCAGCAGCCAAGGTGAGACAGGGAGGCGGTATGGCTACACCTTC. Amino acid sequence: CASSQGETGRRYGYTF.

This rearrangement joins TRBV7-8 to TRBJ1-1; 9 bases fit TRBD1. This CDR3 comprises 16 residues. The V gene's germline CDR1 is SGHVS and CDR2 FQNEAQ. J lost 4 bases, V lost 2 bases, and 8 bases had no gene match. CDR3 bases: TGTGCCAGCAGCTTAAGAGGACCGGGACAGGGCACTGAAGCTTTCTTT. Its translation: CASSLRGPGQGTEAFF. Complete variable domain (other parts from reference TRBV7-8 and TRBJ1-1): GAGVSQSPRYKVAKRGQDVALRCDPISGHVSLFWYQQALGQGPEFLTYFQNEAQLDKSGLPSDRFFAERPEGSVSTLKIQRTQQEDSAVYLCASSLRGPGQGTEAFFGQGTRLTVV.

The chain uses TRBV4-1 and TRBJ1-5, with D unclear. Trimming shortened V by 0 bases and J by 7 bases, and 10 bases separated the two germline ends. This CDR3 comprises 14 residues. Germline CDR1 and CDR2: MGHRA and YSYEKL. The CDR3: CASSQDGIEQPQHF. Written as DNA, the CDR3 is TGCGCCAGCAGCCAAGATGGCATCGAACAGCCCCAGCATTTT.

The rearrangement links TRBV28 to TRBJ2-6, with TRBD1 matching over 7 bases. The CDR3 has 15 residues. J gave up 0 bases and V 5 bases, and 1 base lay outside the gene matches. CDR1 and CDR2 from the germline V gene are MDHEN and SYDVKM. CDR3 protein: CASSPGGSGANVLTF. CDR3 nucleotide sequence: TGTGCCAGCAGTCCAGGGGGCTCTGGGGCCAACGTCCTGACTTTC.

This clone has a single count. This chain uses TRBV9 with TRBJ2-1; 8 bases agree with TRBD1. The J segment lost 5 bases and the V segment lost 2 bases, leaving 3 bases of the junction unmatched. The germline gives CDR1 SGDLS, CDR2 YYNGEE. The length of the CDR3 is 14 residues. The CDR3 spells CASSVPTGDNEQFF. CDR3 sequence (DNA): TGTGCCAGCAGCGTGCCGACAGGGGACAATGAGCAGTTCTTC. The full variable domain, rest sourced from reference TRBV9 and TRBJ2-1, is DSGVTQTPKHLITATGQRVTLRCSPRSGDLSVYWYQQSLDQGLQFLIQYYNGEERAKGNILERFSAQQFPDLHSELNLSSLELGDSALYFCASSVPTGDNEQFFGPGTRLTVL.

This clone was seen a handful of times. The CDR3 loop is CASRLGAHNEKLFF. DNA of the CDR3: TGTGCAAGTCGCTTAGGGGCCCATAATGAAAAACTGTTTTTT. The chain joins TRBV12-2 to TRBJ1-4; the DNA was not used to check the table's D call, TRBD1. TRBV12-2 is annotated as a pseudogene. The CDR3 sequence is 14 residues long.

There are a few counts of this clone. The chain has TRBV5-6 and TRBJ2-1; tentatively, D is TRBD2 (5 bases). The CDR3 consists of 12 residues. Trimming removed 4 bases at V and 6 bases at J, with 8 bases between. CDR1 SGHDT and CDR2 YYEEEE come from the germline V gene. CDR3 sequence: CASSPGFNEQFF. The CDR3 region has the DNA TGTGCCAGCAGCCCGGGGTTCAATGAGCAGTTCTTC.

This clone was seen a handful of times. The chain uses TRBV10-3 and TRBJ2-3; 8 bases are shared with TRBD2. Germline CDR1 reads ENHRY; CDR2 reads SYGVKD. Trimming cost V 0 bases and J 4 bases; bases outside gene matches: 27. The CDR3 has 23 residues. As DNA, the CDR3 is TGTGCCATCAGTGAGTCGAGGGTCGGTTTGGGGCGGGGGGCTACTAGCGACGCAGATACGCAGTATTTT. Residues: CAISESRVGLGRGATSDADTQYF.

In regard to this clone: Distinct nucleotide sequences in the sample also encode this CDR3. The chain carries TRBV21-1 and TRBJ2-7; whether TRBD1, the table's D call, matches the DNA was not checked. TRBV21-1 is deemed a pseudogene. There are 15 residues in the CDR3. The CDR3, as DNA: TGTGCCAGCAGCAAAGTCGGAGACAGAGCCTACGAGCAGTACTTC. Its translation is CASSKVGDRAYEQYF.

This chain connects TRBV7-2 to TRBJ2-7; TRBD2 agrees at 12 bases. Germline V gives CDR1 SGHTA, CDR2 FQGNSA. V was pared by 4 bases and J by 3 bases, with 7 bases of the junction left unmatched. This CDR3 region has 16 residues. The CDR3: CASSSRSSGGGYEQYF. CDR3 nucleotide sequence: TGTGCCAGCAGCTCCCGTTCTAGCGGGGGGGGCTACGAGCAGTACTTC.

This clone was detected a few times. The chain employs TRBV7-9 and TRBJ2-6; TRBD1 is a possible D gene (6 bases). The CDR3 runs to 16 residues. Germline CDR1 reads SEHNR; CDR2 reads FQNEAQ (reference sequence). V was clipped by 4 bases and J by 0 bases, with 10 bases between them. CDR3 in amino acids: CASSSTGPSGANVLTF. The CDR3 DNA reads TGTGCCAGCAGCTCTACAGGGCCCTCTGGGGCCAACGTCCTGACTTTC.

The chain couples TRBV29-1 to TRBJ2-5; perhaps TRBD2 as D (7 bases). Germline V gives CDR1 SQVTM, CDR2 ANQGSEA. Trimming cost V 4 bases and J 4 bases, with 16 bases left between them. CDR3 size: 14 residues. The CDR3: CSVAAGAVGETQYF. The CDR3 DNA reads TGCAGCGTTGCGGCGGGGGCGGTTGGAGAGACCCAGTACTTC. Filled out from reference TRBV29-1 and TRBJ2-5, the complete variable domain reads SAVISQKPSRDICQRGTSLTIQCQVDSQVTMMFWYRQQPGQSLTLIATANQGSEATYESGFVIDKFPISRPNLTFSTLTVSNMSPEDSSIYLCSVAAGAVGETQYFGPGTRLLVL.

The chain recombines TRBV27 with TRBJ2-1; 11 bases map to TRBD2. J lost 3 bases, V lost 1 base, and 2 bases had no gene match. This CDR3 is 16 amino acids long. Germline V gene sequence: CDR1 MNHEY, CDR2 SMNVEV (reference sequence). In DNA form, the CDR3 reads TGTGCCAGCAGTTTATATACTAGCGGGGGCTACAATGAGCAGTTCTTC. Protein product: CASSLYTSGGYNEQFF.

This clone turned up a few times. In DNA, the CDR3 is TGTGCCAGCAGCCCGGGATTTAGCACAGATACGCAGTATTTT. Its protein is CASSPGFSTDTQYF. This chain joins TRBV6-1 and TRBJ2-3, with D tentatively TRBD2 (5 bases). V lost 6 bases and J lost 0, with 10 bases in between. There are 14 residues in the CDR3. The germline V gene has CDR1 MNHNS and CDR2 SASEGT.

This sequence joins TRBV10-3 and TRBJ2-3; tentatively, D is TRBD1 (7 bases). Trimming pared 3 bases from V and 1 base from J, leaving 8 bases between. Germline CDR1 reads ENHRY; CDR2 reads SYGVKD. There are 14 residues in the CDR3. The CDR3 here is CAISDRGGTDTQYF. The CDR3 DNA sequence: TGTGCCATCAGTGACAGGGGGGGCACAGATACGCAGTATTTT.

The chain has TRBV29-1 and TRBJ1-2; TRBD1 matches at 9 bases. The germline V gene has CDR1 SQVTM and CDR2 ANQGSEA. V lost 6 bases, J lost 7 bases, and 9 bases stayed unmatched. This CDR3 is 13 amino acids long. CDR3 DNA sequence: TGCAGCGTCGAAAGGGACAGGGCGGCTGGCTACACCTTC. It translates to CSVERDRAAGYTF.

The chain carries TRBV7-9 and TRBJ2-1; 10 bases fit TRBD2. Germline CDR1 is SEHNR and CDR2 is FQNEAQ (reference sequence). There are 15 residues in the CDR3. Trimming cost V 5 bases and J 5 bases; bases outside gene matches: 6. Written as DNA, the CDR3 is TGTGCCAGCAGCACCCGACTAGCGGGCCACAATGAGCAGTTCTTC. Encoded protein: CASSTRLAGHNEQFF. The full variable domain, in which reference TRBV7-9 and TRBJ2-1 provide the parts outside the CDR3, is DTGVSQNPRHKITKRGQNVTFRCDPISEHNRLYWYRQTLGQGPEFLTYFQNEAQLEKSRLLSDRFSAERPKGSFSTLEIQRTEQGDSAMYLCASSTRLAGHNEQFFGPGTRLTVL.

V gene TRBV2 combines with J gene TRBJ2-1; D not certain. Trimming removed 3 bases from V and 9 bases from J, with 9 bases in between. Germline CDR1 SNHLY, CDR2 FYNNEI. The CDR3 spans 12 residues. CDR3 in DNA: TGTGCCAGCAGTGACCCGGTAATTGAGCAGTTCTTC. Translating it yields CASSDPVIEQFF.

The rearrangement joins TRBV9 to TRBJ2-3; 13 bases are shared with TRBD2. Germline V gene data show CDR1 as SGDLS and CDR2 as YYNGEE. The CDR3 is 17 amino acids. V trimming: 0 bases; J trimming: 11 bases; junction bases outside the gene matches: 12. The CDR3 is CASSVEGLAGALGMQYF. For the CDR3, the DNA is TGTGCCAGCAGCGTAGAAGGACTAGCGGGGGCCCTGGGGATGCAGTATTTT.

The chain recombines TRBV11-2 with TRBJ2-2; 7 positions agree with TRBD1. The CDR3 consists of 14 residues. V lost 5 bases and J lost 4; bases outside the gene matches: 4. The V gene's germline CDR1 is SGHAT and CDR2 FQNNGV. The CDR3 loop reads CASSPGTVTGELFF. The DNA of the CDR3 is TGTGCCAGCAGCCCGGGGACAGTCACCGGGGAGCTGTTTTTT.

The chain employs TRBV9 and TRBJ2-3, with TRBD2 as a possible D gene (6 bases). Germline CDR1 and CDR2: SGDLS and YYNGEE. Trimming removed 3 bases at V and 5 bases at J, with 19 bases between. CDR3 length equals 16 residues. The CDR3 DNA sequence: TGTGCCAGCAGCGGAAGGTCTAGCGTTGAGGAAGATACGCAGTATTTT. Amino acid sequence: CASSGRSSVEEDTQYF. The full variable domain, rest sourced from reference TRBV9 and TRBJ2-3, is DSGVTQTPKHLITATGQRVTLRCSPRSGDLSVYWYQQSLDQGLQFLIQYYNGEERAKGNILERFSAQQFPDLHSELNLSSLELGDSALYFCASSGRSSVEEDTQYFGPGTRLTVL.